A single sample is the source of the 11 T cell receptor beta chains below, sequenced in a study of blood T cell repertoires in COVID-19. TCRdb's copy holds only in-frame clones and misses some; the assay was immunoSEQ multiplex PCR. The sample carries over 95,000 clones, around 83% recorded once. Material for sequencing was peripheral blood. The receptors were gathered from a man in his forties with acute or convalescent COVID-19.

V gene TRBV2 combines with J gene TRBJ2-5, with 8 bases fitting TRBD1. CDR1 and CDR2 from the germline V gene are SNHLY and FYNNEI. The CDR3 is made up of 13 amino acids. V lost 5 bases and J lost 5; bases outside the gene matches: 4. CDR3 region: CASSLRQGETQYF. The CDR3 DNA sequence: TGTGCCAGCAGTCTAAGACAGGGGGAGACCCAGTACTTC.

This clone was observed a handful of times. The chain employs TRBV12-3 or TRBV12-4 and TRBJ1-2; D gene uncertain. V gave up 1 base and J gave up 4 bases, with 7 bases separating them. This CDR3 contains 13 residues. CDR3 amino acids: CASSLGAGYGYTF. The CDR3 nucleotides read TGTGCCAGCAGTTTAGGGGCAGGCTATGGCTACACCTTC.

This clone was picked up a small number of times. The V gene is TRBV6-5, the J gene TRBJ2-2, with 8 positions matching TRBD1. Germline CDR1 reads MNHEY; CDR2 reads SVGAGI. This CDR3 region has 15 residues. V shed 6 bases and J 7 bases; nucleotides not matched to a gene: 10. CDR3 nucleotide sequence: TGTGCCAGCAGCACAACAGGGGGTCGAAACGGGGAGCTGTTTTTT. Translated: CASSTTGGRNGELFF.

This chain links TRBV3-1 (or the pseudogene TRBV3-2) with TRBJ1-6, with D possibly being TRBD1 (5 bases). Per the germline V gene, CDR1 is LGHDT and CDR2 is YNNKEL (reference sequence). This CDR3 spans 17 amino acids. V shed 1 base and J shed 1 base, with 11 bases lying between them. The chain's CDR3 is CASSQVLGGSYNSPLHF. CDR3 DNA sequence: TGTGCCAGCAGCCAAGTTTTGGGGGGATCCTATAATTCACCCCTCCACTTT.

This clone was seen more than once but under ten times. The gene calls are TRBV2 and TRBJ1-5; D uncertain. Germline V gene data show CDR1 as SNHLY and CDR2 as FYNNEI. V was cut by 3 bases and J by 7 bases, with 7 bases left in between. This CDR3 has 12 residues. CDR3 protein: CASSDRGQPQHF. The CDR3 DNA follows: TGTGCCAGCAGTGATAGAGGCCAGCCCCAGCATTTT.

V usage is TRBV19 and J usage is TRBJ2-7, with D possibly matching TRBD2 (5 bases). This CDR3 contains 14 residues. The ends were cut back, 2 bases at V and 3 bases at J, with 11 bases in the middle. Germline assignment: CDR1 LNHDA and CDR2 SQIVND (reference sequence). The CDR3 here is CASSIREPDYEQYF. The CDR3 coding sequence is TGTGCCAGTAGTATAAGGGAGCCTGACTACGAGCAGTACTTC.

This clone was counted a single time. The J gene is TRBJ2-7, the V gene TRBV30, with no clear D. The V and J ends lost 8 bases and 4 bases respectively, with 12 bases between them. This CDR3 contains 11 residues. CDR1 is GTSNPN and CDR2 is SVGIG in the germline V gene (reference sequence). The CDR3 DNA follows: TGTGCCGGAACTCGAGGTTACGAGCAGTACTTC. Translation: CAGTRGYEQYF.

The J gene is TRBJ2-7, the V gene TRBV23-1; 7 nucleotides match TRBD1. TRBV23-1 is assigned to the ORF class and has an uncertain function. The J segment lost 3 bases and the V segment lost 4 bases, leaving 9 bases of the junction unmatched. The CDR3 loop spans 15 amino acids. CDR3 residues: CASSPNRDRGYEQYF. The CDR3 region has the DNA TGCGCCAGCAGTCCAAACCGGGACAGAGGCTACGAGCAGTACTTC.

V gene TRBV13 combines with J gene TRBJ1-1; 8 bases map to TRBD1. Germline V gene sequence: CDR1 PRHDT, CDR2 FYEKMQ (reference sequence). With V trimmed by 5 bases and J by 5 bases, 7 bases remained unmatched. The CDR3 covers 14 residues. The CDR3 is CASSRTGLRTEAFF. In DNA form, the CDR3 reads TGTGCCAGCAGCCGGACAGGGTTGAGGACTGAAGCTTTCTTT. Together with reference TRBV13 and TRBJ1-1, the CDR3 gives the full variable domain: AAGVIQSPRHLIKEKRETATLKCYPIPRHDTVYWYQQGPGQDPQFLISFYEKMQSDKGSIPDRFSAQQFSDYHSELNMSSLELGDSALYFCASSRTGLRTEAFFGQGTRLTVV.

The CDR3 DNA is TGTGCCAGAAGCTTGGGACTAGCGGGTGCCTACGAGCAGTACTTC. This gives the protein CARSLGLAGAYEQYF. The chain uses TRBV5-3 and TRBJ2-7; 10 bases agree with TRBD2. TRBV5-3 is marked as an open reading frame, function uncertain. V gave up 0 bases and J gave up 2 bases; unmatched junction bases: 2. The CDR3 contains 15 residues.

A few counts support this clone. J is TRBJ2-2 and V is TRBV4-1; tentative D call: TRBD2 (5 bases). CDR1 and CDR2 from the germline V gene are MGHRA and YSYEKL. Trimming took 2 bases from V and 0 from J, leaving 13 bases between them. The CDR3 extends over 17 amino acids. The CDR3 here is CASSQFSGLTNTGELFF. In nucleotides, the CDR3 is TGCGCCAGCAGCCAATTCTCCGGACTCACGAACACCGGGGAGCTGTTTTTT.